This TCR beta chain came from a study of response to subunit inactivated influenza vaccine. In TCRdb, the RT-PCR reads were re-called with MiXCR into one record per CDR3 protein. This sample carries hundreds of thousands of distinct CDR3 sequences, 25% of them seen once, and the ten largest clones take under 2.5%. The specimen was CD4+ T cells sorted from PBMCs, collected 5 days after vaccination. The sequence was obtained from a man aged 45-65 years who received an inactivated influenza vaccine.

CDR3 region: CASSPVPLEYEQYF. DNA of the CDR3: TGTGCCAGCAGCCCTGTTCCTCTCGAGTACGAGCAGTACTTC. This chain links TRBV6-1 with TRBJ2-7; no clear D. Germline CDR1 MNHNS, CDR2 SASEGT. The ends were cut back, 6 bases at V and 4 bases at J, with 16 bases in the middle. This CDR3 is built from 14 residues.